The 9 T cell receptor beta chains reported below all come from one sample, sequenced in a study of a mutant IDH1 vaccine in newly diagnosed glioma (dated by TCRdb to the early 2020s). This sample's time point label indicates: week 35, safety follow-up. A 20-mer mutant IDH1 peptide at 300 micrograms in Montanide made up each vaccine dose, which was injected subcutaneously together with topical imiquimod. Which antigens these TCRs recognize remains unknown. The method behind the library was the immunoSEQ multiplex PCR assay. What TCRdb holds here is the immuneACCESS table cut down to in-frame rearrangements. Part of the clones is not present; checked against another copy, under half of the missing clones reflect an unresolved V gene, and the others are unexplained. Counted in this sample were tens of thousands of clones; roughly 77% of them appeared once. The ten most abundant clones make up about 3.2% of the sample.

The material sequenced was PBMCs, taken from a glioma patient whose treatment included an IDH1 peptide vaccine. The receptors stem from a man aged 40-55 years with glioma. Some clones in this sample may be carry-over from other donors' samples.

The gene calls are TRBV6-6 and TRBJ2-6; no definite D call. This CDR3 is 12 amino acids long. Germline V gene lookup returns CDR1 MNHNY and CDR2 SVGAGI (reference sequence). Trimming left V 7 bases short and J 2 bases short, with 3 bases between. The DNA for the CDR3 is TGTGCCAGCAAAGCTGGGGCCAACGTCCTGACTTTC. Translating it yields CASKAGANVLTF.

This chain joins TRBV5-1 and TRBJ2-7; TRBD1 matches at 9 bases. The CDR3 has 16 amino acids. Losses at the gene ends were 4 bases for V and 0 bases for J; bases not matched to a gene: 8. Germline loops: CDR1 SGHRS, CDR2 YFSETQ. The CDR3 DNA follows: TGCGCCAGCAGCCCGGAGGGGACAGGGCCCTCCTACGAGCAGTACTTC. It specifies CASSPEGTGPSYEQYF. Complete variable domain (other parts from reference TRBV5-1 and TRBJ2-7): KAGVTQTPRYLIKTRGQQVTLSCSPISGHRSVSWYQQTPGQGLQFLFEYFSETQRNKGNFPGRFSGRQFSNSRSEMNVSTLELGDSALYLCASSPEGTGPSYEQYFGPGTRLTVT.

The V call is TRBV19, the J call TRBJ2-2; 7 positions match TRBD2. The CDR3 spans 17 residues. The trim removed 3 bases at V and 0 bases at J, leaving 7 bases unmatched. From germline, CDR1 is LNHDA and CDR2 SQIVND (reference sequence). CDR3 region: CASSISGPSANTGELFF. The CDR3 region has the DNA TGTGCCAGTAGTATTAGCGGGCCATCCGCGAACACCGGGGAGCTGTTTTTT.

In its sample, this clone was seen a few times. V and J are TRBV6-1 and TRBJ1-1; D unresolved. Trimming cost V 6 bases and J 1 base, with 6 bases left between them. This CDR3 is 12 amino acids long. Germline V gene data show CDR1 as MNHNS and CDR2 as SASEGT. The CDR3 here is CASRVTNTEAFF. In nucleotides, the CDR3 is TGTGCCAGCAGGGTGACGAACACTGAAGCTTTCTTT.

This clone came up a few times. The CDR3 is CASAWRDAGGNEQFF. DNA of the CDR3: TGTGCCAGCGCCTGGAGGGACGCCGGGGGGAATGAGCAGTTCTTC. The chain couples TRBV6-5 to TRBJ2-1; TRBD2 agrees at 7 bases. J lost 7 bases, V lost 8 bases, and 14 bases had no gene match. Per the germline V gene, CDR1 is MNHEY and CDR2 is SVGAGI. The CDR3 loop spans 15 amino acids.

This chain links TRBV19 with TRBJ1-4, with unresolved D. Germline CDR1 is LNHDA and CDR2 is SQIVND (reference sequence). This CDR3 has 14 amino acids. V lost 3 bases to trimming and J lost 6 bases, with 11 bases between them. The CDR3 coding sequence is TGTGCCAGTAGTATTGAGGTCCTGGATGAAAAACTGTTTTTT. It yields the protein CASSIEVLDEKLFF.

This sequence joins TRBV5-1 and TRBJ2-7; D may match TRBD1 or TRBD2 (5 bases each). Germline lookup yields CDR1 SGHRS and CDR2 YFSETQ. Trimming shortened V by 3 bases and J by 2 bases, and 12 bases separated the two germline ends. The CDR3 spans 14 residues. The chain's CDR3 is CASSSSRGTYEQYF. Here the CDR3 DNA reads TGCGCCAGCAGCTCTTCGAGGGGAACCTACGAGCAGTACTTC.

The chain combines TRBV30 with TRBJ2-7, with 9 bases lining up with TRBD1. CDR3 length equals 14 residues. Germline-derived CDR1 and CDR2 are GTSNPN and SVGIG (reference sequence). V was pared by 2 bases and J by 7 bases, with 9 bases of the junction left unmatched. The CDR3 sequence is CAWSTTGGSNEQYF. The DNA for the CDR3 is TGTGCCTGGAGTACGACAGGGGGGTCTAATGAGCAGTACTTC.

The chain is built from TRBV13 and TRBJ2-1, with 8 positions matching TRBD2. Per the germline V gene, CDR1 is PRHDT and CDR2 is FYEKMQ (reference sequence). The CDR3 is 15 residues long. V shed 0 bases, J shed 10 bases, and the junction held 8 bases outside the gene matches. CDR3 nucleotide sequence: TGTGCCAGCAGCTTAGGCCTCGGGAGGGGAGGCGAGCAGTTCTTC. Its protein product is CASSLGLGRGGEQFF.